This T cell receptor beta chain stems from a study of cytomegalovirus exposure and HLA in healthy donors. About the study: Across 300 to 400 genotyped donors, approximately 80% landed in the Caucasian-associated ancestry cluster. Study-wide findings and caveats: Several top significant clusters appeared, in a later analysis, to be linked to common viral pathogens.

With 60 Vbeta and 13 Jbeta primers, the PCR was carried out. Profiling relied on immunoSEQ multiplex PCR, and the TCRdb table lists in-frame clones only, not all of them. The top ten hold approximately 8.4% of the sample, which has approximately 100,000 clones, roughly 82% seen once. It was healthy bone marrow donors who served as donors. Note on this clone: Its antigen remains unknown.

This clonotype was sampled from a human donor in good health. The material sequenced was PBMCs.

The CDR3 here is CASSLLGTPGYGYTF. In nucleotides, the CDR3 is TGTGCCAGCAGCTTGCTCGGAACTCCGGGCTATGGCTACACCTTC. J is TRBJ1-2 and V is TRBV5-4; no clear D. CDR1 and CDR2 from the germline V gene are SGHNT and YYREEE (reference sequence). The CDR3 consists of 15 residues. The V end was cut by 1 base, the J end by 4 bases, with 14 bases between.